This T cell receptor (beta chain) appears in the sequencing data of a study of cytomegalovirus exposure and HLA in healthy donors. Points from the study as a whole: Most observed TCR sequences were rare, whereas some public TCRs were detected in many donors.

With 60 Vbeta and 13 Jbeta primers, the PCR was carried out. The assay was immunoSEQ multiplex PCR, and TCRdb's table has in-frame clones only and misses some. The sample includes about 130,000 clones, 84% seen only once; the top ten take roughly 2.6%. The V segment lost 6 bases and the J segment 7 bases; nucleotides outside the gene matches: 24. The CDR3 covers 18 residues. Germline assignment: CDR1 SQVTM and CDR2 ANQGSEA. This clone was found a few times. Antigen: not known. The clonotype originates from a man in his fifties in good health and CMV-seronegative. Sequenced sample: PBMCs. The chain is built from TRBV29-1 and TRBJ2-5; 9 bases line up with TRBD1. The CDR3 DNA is TGCAGCGTCCCAAAGGGGGGCGGTGGACAGGGGCCACTAGGGACCCAGTACTTC. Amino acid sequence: CSVPKGGGGQGPLGTQYF.